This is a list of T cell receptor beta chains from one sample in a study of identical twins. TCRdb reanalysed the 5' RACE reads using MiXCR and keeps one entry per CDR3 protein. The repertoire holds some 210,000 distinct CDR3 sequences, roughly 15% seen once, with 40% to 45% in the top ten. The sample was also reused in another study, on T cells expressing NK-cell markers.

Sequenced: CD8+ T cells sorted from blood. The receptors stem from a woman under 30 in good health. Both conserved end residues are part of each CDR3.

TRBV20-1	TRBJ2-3	CSASGGSRSDTQYF
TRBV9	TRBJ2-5	CASSVVALPGMGTQYF
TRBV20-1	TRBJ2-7	CSARPRGGSYEQYF
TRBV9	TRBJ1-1	CASSVVSGGEAFF
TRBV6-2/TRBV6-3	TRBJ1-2	CASSSGHYGYTF
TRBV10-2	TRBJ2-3	CASSELAHTQYF
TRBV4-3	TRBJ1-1	CASSQDLAGRMYTEAFF
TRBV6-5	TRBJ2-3	CASSYEWTGRDTQYF
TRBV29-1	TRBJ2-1	CSVGGVSYNEQFF
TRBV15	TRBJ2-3	CATSSLGTSGSTDTQYF
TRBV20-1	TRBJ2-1	CSARDQGGTRSNEQFF
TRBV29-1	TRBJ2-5	CSVVRGGWETQYF
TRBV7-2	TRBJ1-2	CASSLGGGGAANYGYTF
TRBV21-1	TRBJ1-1	CASSKGERGKTEAFF
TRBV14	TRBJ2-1	CASSQDNRAQNNEQFF
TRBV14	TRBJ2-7	CASSHSGGLAAYEQYF
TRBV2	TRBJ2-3	CASSEPHMLQVHRTDTQYF
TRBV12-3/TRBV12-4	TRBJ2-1	CASSLVAEKSNEQFF
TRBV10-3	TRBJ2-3	CATGLASTDTQYF
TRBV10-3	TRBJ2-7	CAISDASGAYEQYF
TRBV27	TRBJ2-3	CASSLLKGQGAVQDTQYF
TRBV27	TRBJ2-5	CASGRILAGGPGTQYF
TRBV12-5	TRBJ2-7	CASGLWVSNEQYF
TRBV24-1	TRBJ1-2	CATSDGDGFGYTF
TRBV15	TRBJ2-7	CATSRDRGPYEQYF